Below, 18 T cell receptor beta chains from the same sample are listed, as sequenced in a study of CD8 T cells in Susac syndrome. Random hexamers were used to reverse transcribe roughly 0.5 to 1 ug of RNA. TCRdb independently ran MiXCR on the immunoSEQ multiplex PCR reads; one entry per CDR3 protein. The data contain about 80,000 distinct CDR3 sequences, 90% to 95% of them singletons. Sequencing was performed on CD8+ T cells from PBMCs. These receptors were collected from a human donor in good health.

This chain uses TRBV4-1 with TRBJ2-3; no clear D. V was pared by 4 bases and J by 6 bases, with 11 bases between. The CDR3 extends over 13 amino acids. CDR1 is MGHRA and CDR2 is YSYEKL in the germline V gene. CDR3 nucleotide sequence: TGCGCCAGCAGCCTTCCCAGTACCGATACGCAGTATTTT. Protein: CASSLPSTDTQYF.

The V call is TRBV4-3, the J call TRBJ1-2; perhaps TRBD1 as D (6 bases). Looked up from germline, CDR1 is LGHNA and CDR2 is YSLEER. Trimming pared 0 bases from V and 3 bases from J, leaving 17 bases between. The CDR3 is 17 amino acids. The CDR3 reads CASSQDFSPTGYYGYTF. As DNA, the CDR3 is TGCGCCAGCAGCCAAGATTTCTCCCCTACAGGGTACTATGGCTACACCTTC.

The chain carries TRBV29-1 and TRBJ1-1, with a weak D call TRBD1 (6 bases). CDR3 length: 14 amino acids. The germline gives CDR1 SQVTM, CDR2 ANQGSEA. V shed 7 bases and J shed 0 bases, with 15 bases lying between them. The CDR3 loop reads CSALPGEVNTEAFF. CDR3 DNA sequence: TGCAGCGCCCTGCCAGGGGAGGTGAACACTGAAGCTTTCTTT.

The CDR3 spells CASSVGGRGEQYV. The CDR3, as DNA: TGTGCCAGCAGCGTAGGTGGCCGGGGGGAGCAGTACGTC. This chain links TRBV9 with TRBJ2-7; D is possibly TRBD2 (6 bases). The CDR3 loop spans 13 amino acids. Looked up from germline, CDR1 is SGDLS and CDR2 is YYNGEE. V was pared by 0 bases and J by 7 bases, with 11 bases between.

The chain uses TRBV6-5 and TRBJ1-2; 10 bases are a match to TRBD1. V gave up 0 bases and J gave up 6 bases; unmatched junction bases: 4. Germline V lookup: CDR1 MNHEY, CDR2 SVGAGI. The CDR3 extends over 15 amino acids. CDR3 DNA sequence: TGTGCCAGCAGTTACTCTGGACAGGGGGAAGATGGCTACACCTTC. Amino acids: CASSYSGQGEDGYTF.

The chain has TRBV10-3 and TRBJ2-3; TRBD2 is a possible D gene (6 bases). Trimming took off 1 base at V and 5 bases at J, with 16 bases between the two ends. The germline gives CDR1 ENHRY, CDR2 SYGVKD. This CDR3 is 16 amino acids long. The CDR3 loop reads CAISEYRDSREDTQYF. CDR3 sequence (DNA): TGTGCCATCAGTGAGTACCGGGACTCACGGGAAGATACGCAGTATTTT.

The chain combines TRBV12-3 or TRBV12-4 with TRBJ2-2; 7 bases are shared with TRBD1. The CDR3 covers 13 residues. V lost 11 bases and J lost 6; bases outside the gene matches: 9. CDR3 DNA: TGTGCCGGTAGGGGGCCTGACGCCGGGGAGCTGTTTTTT. It translates to CAGRGPDAGELFF.

The rearrangement links TRBV5-1 to TRBJ2-2; D is unclear. The V end was cut by 0 bases, the J end by 3 bases, with 12 bases between. The germline gives CDR1 SGHRS, CDR2 YFSETQ. This CDR3 has 16 residues. CDR3 sequence reads: CASSLVASSYTGELFF. The DNA of the CDR3 is TGCGCCAGCAGCTTGGTAGCCAGCTCGTACACCGGGGAGCTGTTTTTT.

This rearrangement joins TRBV29-1 to TRBJ2-7; D not resolved. Between the trimmed V and J ends, which lost 4 bases and 3 bases, there was a span of 7 bases. Looked up from germline, CDR1 is SQVTM and CDR2 is ANQGSEA. The CDR3 is 11 amino acids. DNA for the CDR3: TGCAGCGTTGGTAACGACTACGAGCAGTACTTC. Translation: CSVGNDYEQYF.

V is TRBV6-1 and J is TRBJ2-2; D is ambiguous. CDR1 is MNHNS, CDR2 SASEGT, per germline. The CDR3 is 16 amino acids. The V gene lost 6 bases and the J gene lost 1 base, with 15 bases spanning the gap. This chain's CDR3 is CASSSTDTVNTGELFF. CDR3 DNA: TGTGCCAGCAGCTCCACTGACACAGTGAACACCGGGGAGCTGTTTTTT.

The DNA of the CDR3 is TGCAGCGTTATCGGGACAATTGGAAACACCATATATTTT. Protein product: CSVIGTIGNTIYF. V and J are TRBV29-1 and TRBJ1-3; possible D gene TRBD1, 6 bases. V dropped 5 bases and J dropped 3 bases, with 11 bases sitting between them. CDR1 is SQVTM and CDR2 is ANQGSEA in the germline V gene. This CDR3 is built from 13 residues.

The chain employs TRBV6-5 and TRBJ2-7; D is possibly TRBD2 (5 bases). Looked up from germline, CDR1 is MNHEY and CDR2 is SVGAGI. Trimming shortened V by 1 base and J by 0 bases, and 16 bases separated the two germline ends. The CDR3 loop spans 17 amino acids. CDR3 amino acids: CASSYLSSGFNSYEQYF. Here the CDR3 DNA reads TGTGCCAGCAGTTACTTATCAAGCGGCTTCAACTCCTACGAGCAGTACTTC.

The rearrangement joins TRBV6-1 to TRBJ2-7; TRBD1 aligns across 7 bases. Trimming took 10 bases from V and 9 from J; bases not matched to a gene: 9. Germline V gene data show CDR1 as MNHNS and CDR2 as SASEGT. The CDR3 length is 11 residues. CDR3 sequence reads: CATTDRAGQYV. The DNA for the CDR3 is TGTGCCACCACCGACAGGGCCGGGCAGTACGTC.

The rearrangement links TRBV5-1 to TRBJ1-1, with D possibly being TRBD1 (5 bases). The CDR3 has 13 residues. Germline CDR1 reads SGHRS; CDR2 reads YFSETQ. V gave up 4 bases and J gave up 3 bases, with 10 bases separating them. In DNA form, the CDR3 reads TGCGCCAGCAGCGGGGGTAAGGACACTGAAGCTTTCTTT. Encoded protein: CASSGGKDTEAFF.

The CDR3 sequence: CASSLAPGLGHQHF. For the CDR3, the DNA is TGTGCCAGCAGCTTGGCCCCAGGCCTCGGCCACCAGCATTTT. The chain has TRBV5-4 and TRBJ1-5; unclear D gene. Trimming removed 0 bases from V and 12 bases from J, with 16 bases in between. The CDR3 is 14 residues long. CDR1 and CDR2 (germline): SGHNT, YYREEE (reference sequence). Filled out from reference TRBV5-4 and TRBJ1-5, the complete variable domain reads ETGVTQSPTHLIKTRGQQVTLRCSSQSGHNTVSWYQQALGQGPQFIFQYYREEENGRGNFPPRFSGLQFPNYSSELNVNALELDDSALYLCASSLAPGLGHQHFGDGTRLSIL.

The gene calls are TRBV15 and TRBJ2-1; weak D call: TRBD1 (5 bases). Germline loops: CDR1 LNHNV, CDR2 YYDKDF (reference sequence). CDR3 length equals 16 residues. V was cut by 3 bases and J by 4 bases, with 16 bases left in between. CDR3 bases: TGTGCCACCAGCAGCCCTCCCCAGGGATTTTACAATGAGCAGTTCTTC. Protein sequence: CATSSPPQGFYNEQFF. Supplemented by reference TRBV15 and TRBJ2-1, the full variable domain reads DAMVIQNPRYQVTQFGKPVTLSCSQTLNHNVMYWYQQKSSQAPKLLFHYYDKDFNNEADTPDNFQSRRPNTSFCFLDIRSPGLGDTAMYLCATSSPPQGFYNEQFFGPGTRLTVL.

The V gene is TRBV5-4, the J gene TRBJ2-3; perhaps TRBD2 as D (6 bases). Germline CDR1 SGHNT, CDR2 YYREEE (reference sequence). The CDR3 extends over 15 amino acids. Trimming took 2 bases from V and 7 from J, leaving 17 bases between them. The CDR3 DNA is TGTGCCAGCAGCTTCAAAACCCTGCGGGGTAATACGCAGTATTTT. Residues: CASSFKTLRGNTQYF. The entire variable domain, with the rest obtained from reference TRBV5-4 and TRBJ2-3, is as follows: ETGVTQSPTHLIKTRGQQVTLRCSSQSGHNTVSWYQQALGQGPQFIFQYYREEENGRGNFPPRFSGLQFPNYSSELNVNALELDDSALYLCASSFKTLRGNTQYFGPGTRLTVL.

V gene TRBV9 combines with J gene TRBJ2-3; possibly TRBD2 for D (5 bases). Germline V gene sequence: CDR1 SGDLS, CDR2 YYNGEE. Between the trimmed V and J ends, which lost 2 bases and 2 bases, there was a span of 9 bases. The CDR3 is 14 amino acids. CDR3 protein: CASSVVDFTDTQYF. The CDR3 DNA reads as TGTGCCAGCAGCGTTGTGGACTTCACAGATACGCAGTATTTT.